The sequence of this TCR beta chain was determined in a study of a mutant IDH1 vaccine in newly diagnosed glioma. Study in general: The start of vaccination came 4-6 weeks after radiotherapy alone, or with temozolomide cycles.

The germline V and J ends were trimmed by 6 bases and 6 bases, with 17 bases remaining between them. The CDR3 extends over 15 amino acids. Germline CDR1 and CDR2: MNHEY and SVGAGI. As to this clone: The antigen remains unidentified.

Time point specified: week 11, during vaccination. The content of each vaccine dose was 300 ug of mutant IDH1 20-mer peptide, and topical imiquimod accompanied it. TCRdb keeps only in-frame clones here, not all; method: immunoSEQ multiplex PCR. Of some 130,000 clones listed, roughly 78% are singletons. The origin of this receptor is a man aged 35-49 years with glioma. J is TRBJ2-2 and V is TRBV6-5, with D hard to call. The sequencing used PBMCs, collected from a glioma patient whose treatment included an IDH1 peptide vaccine. DNA of the CDR3: TGTGCCAGCAGGTTTGGGCTCCTCAACGCCGGGGAGCTGTTTTTT. Translated: CASRFGLLNAGELFF.